This TCR beta chain was profiled in a study of cytomegalovirus exposure and HLA in healthy donors. Broader study findings: There were under 200 TCR beta chains listed as cytomegalovirus-associated. Specificity of three CMV-associated chains for CMV antigens was verified in vitro.

On this clone: Antigen specificity is unknown.

The PCR had 60 Vbeta and 13 Jbeta primers. The repertoire was sequenced with immunoSEQ multiplex PCR; TCRdb's copy has only in-frame clones and lacks some. The sample is made up of around 100,000 clones, and the top ten hold less than 4.5% of it. The V gene's germline CDR1 is GTSNPN and CDR2 SVGIG (reference sequence). This CDR3 region has 12 residues. The V and J ends lost 1 base and 8 bases respectively, with 10 bases between them. This sequence joins TRBV30 and TRBJ2-3; D might be TRBD2 (5 bases). The sequenced sample consisted of PBMCs. This sequence originates from a man aged 35 to 55 in good health and CMV-seronegative. The chain's CDR3 is CAWSDIAGTQYF. In DNA form, the CDR3 reads TGTGCCTGGAGTGACATCGCGGGTACGCAGTATTTT.